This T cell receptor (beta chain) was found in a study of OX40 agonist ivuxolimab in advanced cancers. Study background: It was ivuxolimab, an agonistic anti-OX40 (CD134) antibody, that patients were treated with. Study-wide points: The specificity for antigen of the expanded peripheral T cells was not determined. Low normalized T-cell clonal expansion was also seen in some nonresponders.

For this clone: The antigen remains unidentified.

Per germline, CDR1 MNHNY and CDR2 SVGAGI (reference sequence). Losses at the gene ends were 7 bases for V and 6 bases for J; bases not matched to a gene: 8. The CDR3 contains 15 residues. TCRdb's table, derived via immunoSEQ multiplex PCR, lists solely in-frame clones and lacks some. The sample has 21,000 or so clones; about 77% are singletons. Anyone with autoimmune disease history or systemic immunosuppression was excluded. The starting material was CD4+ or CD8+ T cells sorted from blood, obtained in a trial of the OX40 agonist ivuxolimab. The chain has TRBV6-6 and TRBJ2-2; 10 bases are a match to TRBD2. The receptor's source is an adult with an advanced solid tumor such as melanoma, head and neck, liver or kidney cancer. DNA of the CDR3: TGTGCCAGCAATCCTACCGGACTAGCGGCCGGGGAGCTGTTTTTT. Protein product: CASNPTGLAAGELFF.